Listed here are 12 T cell receptor beta chains from one sample, sequenced in a study of shared clonotypes between healthy human individuals. Sequencing was performed with immunoSEQ multiplex PCR; in TCRdb, only in-frame clones are kept and a portion is missing. The sample consists of 1.5 million to 2.5 million clones, about 95% of them appearing once. Naive CD8 cells lacked CD45RO and underwent positive selection for CCR7, leaving out terminally differentiated effector memory CD45RA+ cells. Specimen: naive CD8+ T cells sorted from blood. The receptor set was obtained from a man aged 18-30 years in good health.

This chain uses TRBV10-3 with TRBJ1-1, with D unclear. CDR1 and CDR2 (germline): ENHRY, SYGVKD. V was cut by 0 bases and J by 4 bases, with 15 bases left in between. There are 16 residues in the CDR3. The CDR3 is CAISESALGGGTEAFF. CDR3 in DNA: TGTGCCATCAGTGAGTCTGCTTTGGGTGGAGGCACTGAAGCTTTCTTT.

This chain links TRBV6-6 with TRBJ1-2, with D uncertain. CDR1 and CDR2 from the germline V gene are MNHNY and SVGAGI (reference sequence). This CDR3 spans 14 amino acids. V was clipped by 7 bases and J by 5 bases, with 17 bases between them. As DNA, the CDR3 is TGTGCCAGCATCGGCCGAGCGGGCGGATATGGCTACACCTTC. Its protein is CASIGRAGGYGYTF.

Only one count was recorded for this clone. The identical CDR3 is also encoded by other nucleotide sequences in the sample. The chain employs TRBV28 and TRBJ2-3, with TRBD2 matching 14 bases. The CDR3 spans 14 residues. CDR1 and CDR2 from the germline V gene are MDHEN and SYDVKM. The V gene end was trimmed by 4 bases and the J gene end by 6 bases; junction bases not matched to a gene: 0. The CDR3 DNA reads TGTGCCAGCAGTTGGACTAGCGGGGGGGATACGCAGTATTTT. Translating it yields CASSWTSGGDTQYF.

A remark on this clone: Different DNA sequences within this sample yield the same CDR3. In DNA form, the CDR3 reads TGTGCCATCAGTGACGGATTAAACACTGAAGCTTTCTTT. Its protein product is CAISDGLNTEAFF. The V call is TRBV10-3, the J call TRBJ1-1; no reliable D call. Trimming removed 3 bases from V and 2 bases from J, with 7 bases in between. The CDR3 length is 13 residues. The germline gives CDR1 ENHRY, CDR2 SYGVKD.

V is TRBV27 and J is TRBJ2-3; D unclear. V was shortened by 8 bases and J by 5 bases, with 14 bases between the two germline ends. Germline CDR1 MNHEY, CDR2 SMNVEV (reference sequence). The CDR3 contains 13 residues. In DNA, the CDR3 is TGTGCCAGCGGTACGGACCGCGGAGATACGCAGTATTTT. It codes for CASGTDRGDTQYF.

This chain connects TRBV5-6 to TRBJ2-1, with 7 nucleotides matching TRBD2. The CDR3 is made up of 14 amino acids. Germline V lookup: CDR1 SGHDT, CDR2 YYEEEE. After removal of 4 bases from V and 8 bases from J, the junction contained 9 bases not matched to a gene. The CDR3 here is CASSPWAGVDEQFF. Written as DNA, the CDR3 is TGTGCCAGCAGCCCTTGGGCGGGGGTCGATGAGCAGTTCTTC.

The chain combines TRBV6-5 with TRBJ2-7; D uncertain. The CDR3 has 13 amino acids. The germline V gene has CDR1 MNHEY and CDR2 SVGAGI. Deletions cut 4 bases from V and 0 bases from J, with 7 bases between. The CDR3 DNA is TGTGCCAGCAGTTTGACACTCTCCTACGAGCAGTACTTC. It translates to CASSLTLSYEQYF.

V is TRBV9 and J is TRBJ1-3, with D uncertain. CDR3 length equals 16 residues. In germline, CDR1 is SGDLS, CDR2 YYNGEE. Trimming cost V 2 bases and J 2 bases, with 14 bases left between them. The CDR3 loop is CASSVGSGPPGNTIYF. The CDR3 bases are TGTGCCAGCAGCGTGGGATCTGGGCCCCCTGGAAACACCATATATTTT.

The chain is built from TRBV5-4 and TRBJ2-1; 7 nucleotides match TRBD2. The CDR3 has 13 amino acids. Germline CDR1 and CDR2: SGHNT and YYREEE (reference sequence). With V trimmed by 0 bases and J by 7 bases, 1 base remained unmatched. CDR3 sequence reads: CASSLGRGNEQFF. For the CDR3, the DNA is TGTGCCAGCAGCTTGGGGCGGGGGAATGAGCAGTTCTTC.

V gene TRBV2 combines with J gene TRBJ2-4; D remains ambiguous. Trimming took 1 base from V and 1 from J, leaving 11 bases between them. Germline V gene sequence: CDR1 SNHLY, CDR2 FYNNEI. CDR3 size: 16 residues. CDR3 coding DNA: TGTGCCAGCAGTGAAGGGTTTAGGGTGGCCAAAAACATTCAGTACTTC. This encodes CASSEGFRVAKNIQYF.

The V and J genes are TRBV27 and TRBJ2-5, with a tentative D call TRBD1 (6 bases). Trimming pared 1 base from V and 5 bases from J, leaving 11 bases between. Germline-derived CDR1 and CDR2 are MNHEY and SMNVEV (reference sequence). This CDR3 is built from 14 residues. CDR3 DNA sequence: TGTGCCAGCAGTTTATTCCAGGGGTTGGAGACCCAGTACTTC. This translates into CASSLFQGLETQYF.

CDR3 sequence reads: CASSERGDSYNEQFF. The CDR3 nucleotides are TGTGCCAGCAGTGAAAGGGGGGATTCCTACAATGAGCAGTTCTTC. V gene TRBV2 combines with J gene TRBJ2-1; D tentatively fits TRBD1 or TRBD2 (6 bases each). Germline V gene lookup returns CDR1 SNHLY and CDR2 FYNNEI. The CDR3 loop spans 15 amino acids. With 2 bases removed from V and 1 base from J, the gap between germline ends came to 9 bases.